Listed here are 28 T cell receptor beta chains from one sample, sequenced in a study of shared clonotypes between healthy human individuals. Method: immunoSEQ multiplex PCR; TCRdb's copy keeps in-frame clones and lacks some. This table holds 630,000 or so clones, 95% to 98% found once. Positively selected for CCR7, the CD45RO-negative cells used as naive CD8 cells excluded terminally differentiated effector memory CD45RA+ cells. The sequenced sample was naive CD8+ T cells sorted from blood. These receptors all come from a young man in good health.

This rearrangement joins TRBV6-5 to TRBJ2-7, with TRBD2 matching over 7 bases. The germline gives CDR1 MNHEY, CDR2 SVGAGI. The CDR3 spans 15 residues. The junction had 11 bases not matched to a gene; V was cut back by 0 bases and J by 9 bases. Written as DNA, the CDR3 is TGTGCCAGCAGTTACTCGAATGGGGACTACCGGGGGCAGTACTTC. Translating it yields CASSYSNGDYRGQYF.

This sequence joins TRBV9 and TRBJ1-1; TRBD1 aligns across 7 bases. This CDR3 has 16 amino acids. V shed 0 bases, J shed 7 bases, and the junction held 12 bases outside the gene matches. Germline CDR1 and CDR2: SGDLS and YYNGEE. CDR3 sequence reads: CASSVAPADREIEAFF. The CDR3 coding sequence is TGTGCCAGCAGCGTAGCCCCAGCCGACAGGGAAATTGAAGCTTTCTTT.

This clone has just one count. This chain joins TRBV6-1 and TRBJ2-1; TRBD1 agrees at 7 bases. The CDR3 is made up of 17 amino acids. Germline V gene data show CDR1 as MNHNS and CDR2 as SASEGT. V shed 1 base, J shed 3 bases, and the junction held 9 bases outside the gene matches. CDR3 loop: CASSEDPPGTVYNEQFF. The CDR3 DNA is TGTGCCAGCAGTGAAGACCCTCCCGGGACAGTCTACAATGAGCAGTTCTTC.

The V gene is TRBV15, the J gene TRBJ2-5, with TRBD1 identical over 7 bases. J lost 1 base, V lost 5 bases, and 7 bases had no gene match. The V gene's germline CDR1 is LNHNV and CDR2 YYDKDF (reference sequence). This CDR3 has 15 residues. The CDR3 protein is CATSSEGQTQETQYF. The CDR3 region has the DNA TGTGCCACCAGCTCAGAGGGACAGACCCAAGAGACCCAGTACTTC.

This clone was found once. The chain carries TRBV9 and TRBJ2-1; possibly TRBD1 for D (6 bases). The CDR3 extends over 13 amino acids. The germline gives CDR1 SGDLS, CDR2 YYNGEE. V lost 5 bases to trimming and J lost 7 bases, with 13 bases between them. Written as DNA, the CDR3 is TGTGCCAGCAGTCTGAAGGGGGTAAATGAGCAGTTCTTC. It codes for CASSLKGVNEQFF.

The chain employs TRBV18 and TRBJ2-5; 7 bases agree with TRBD1. Unmatched junction bases numbered 3, after V lost 1 base and J lost 1 base. CDR1 is KGHSH and CDR2 is LQKENI in the germline V gene. The CDR3 covers 15 residues. The CDR3 here is CASSPLAGGQETQYF. The DNA of the CDR3 is TGTGCCAGCTCACCACTCGCAGGGGGCCAAGAGACCCAGTACTTC.

This chain joins TRBV7-8 and TRBJ2-2; 13 bases map to TRBD2. The germline gives CDR1 SGHVS, CDR2 FQNEAQ. Trimming took 2 bases from V and 7 from J; bases not matched to a gene: 13. The CDR3 runs to 19 residues. The CDR3 here is CASSLPPGLAGRNSGELFF. CDR3 nucleotide sequence: TGTGCCAGCAGCTTACCCCCGGGACTAGCGGGGAGAAATAGCGGGGAGCTGTTTTTT.

V is TRBV4-1 and J is TRBJ1-4, with D uncertain. Germline CDR1 MGHRA, CDR2 YSYEKL. Trimming removed 1 base at V and 5 bases at J, with 11 bases between. This CDR3 is built from 15 residues. In nucleotides, the CDR3 is TGCGCCAGCAGCCAAGCAACCTCCCCAAATGAAAAACTGTTTTTT. Its translation is CASSQATSPNEKLFF.

V usage is TRBV7-9 and J usage is TRBJ2-7; 12 bases match TRBD2. V shed 5 bases, J shed 6 bases, and the junction held 8 bases outside the gene matches. The CDR3 runs to 15 residues. Germline V gene lookup returns CDR1 SEHNR and CDR2 FQNEAQ (reference sequence). CDR3 residues: CASSGRTSGTREQYF. CDR3 nucleotides: TGTGCCAGCAGCGGCCGGACTAGCGGGACTCGCGAGCAGTACTTC.

J is TRBJ2-7 and V is TRBV13; possible D gene TRBD1, 6 bases. Trimming stripped 4 bases from V and 4 bases from J, with 14 bases between. The germline V gene has CDR1 PRHDT and CDR2 FYEKMQ (reference sequence). CDR3 size: 14 residues. The CDR3 reads CASSSHRVIYEQYF. The CDR3 region has the DNA TGTGCCAGCAGCTCCCACAGGGTGATTTACGAGCAGTACTTC.

The chain links TRBV5-1 to TRBJ2-1; the D is unclear. Trimming cost V 0 bases and J 9 bases, with 13 bases left between them. Germline V gene data show CDR1 as SGHRS and CDR2 as YFSETQ. This CDR3 region has 14 residues. CDR3 bases: TGCGCCAGCAGCTTGGTTGATAACGCTAGTGAGCAGTTCTTC. As protein: CASSLVDNASEQFF.

This chain uses TRBV7-9 with TRBJ2-3; D might be TRBD1 or TRBD2, each matching 5 bases. The CDR3 has 16 residues. Trimming cost V 5 bases and J 5 bases, with 20 bases left between them. Looked up from germline, CDR1 is SEHNR and CDR2 is FQNEAQ (reference sequence). The CDR3 sequence is CASSEGDGYVGDTQYF. The CDR3 DNA reads as TGTGCCAGCAGCGAAGGGGACGGTTACGTTGGAGATACGCAGTATTTT.

The chain carries TRBV25-1 and TRBJ1-4; D is undetermined. V was clipped by 2 bases and J by 11 bases, with 18 bases between them. Per the germline V gene, CDR1 is MGHDK and CDR2 is SYGVNS. The CDR3 has 15 residues. In DNA form, the CDR3 reads TGTGCCAGCAGTGAAGGTACCCTCGGGAGTCGGAAACTGTTTTTT. Its protein is CASSEGTLGSRKLFF.

The chain joins TRBV30 to TRBJ2-1; no clear D gene. The CDR3 spans 13 residues. The germline V and J ends were trimmed by 0 bases and 4 bases, with 7 bases remaining between them. Germline lookup yields CDR1 GTSNPN and CDR2 SVGIG (reference sequence). Here the CDR3 reads CAWSVGRYNEQFF. The CDR3 bases are TGTGCCTGGAGTGTCGGTCGGTACAATGAGCAGTTCTTC. Full variable domain (remainder filled in from reference TRBV30 and TRBJ2-1): SQTIHQWPATLVQPVGSPLSLECTVEGTSNPNLYWYRQAAGRGLQLLFYSVGIGQISSEVPQNLSASRPQDRQFILSSKKLLLSDSGFYLCAWSVGRYNEQFFGPGTRLTVL.

The chain links TRBV29-1 to TRBJ2-1, with a weak D call TRBD1 (6 bases). CDR3 length: 12 amino acids. With 7 bases removed from V and 6 bases from J, the gap between germline ends came to 13 bases. Looked up from germline, CDR1 is SQVTM and CDR2 is ANQGSEA. CDR3 nucleotide sequence: TGCAGCGCCCCTTCCAGGGGCAATGAGCAGTTCTTC. This encodes CSAPSRGNEQFF.

The rearrangement links TRBV29-1 to TRBJ1-2, with 9 bases that match TRBD1. Trimming at V came to 4 bases and at J to 4 bases, leaving 7 bases not matched to a gene. The CDR3 sequence is 14 residues long. Germline V CDR1 and CDR2: SQVTM, ANQGSEA. Here the CDR3 DNA reads TGCAGCGTTGGTACAGGGGGCGTTGGCTATGGCTACACCTTC. As protein: CSVGTGGVGYGYTF.

This chain uses TRBV9 with TRBJ2-2, with 11 bases lining up with TRBD2. V shed 4 bases and J 3 bases; nucleotides not matched to a gene: 5. Germline V gene lookup returns CDR1 SGDLS and CDR2 YYNGEE. The CDR3 sequence is 16 residues long. The CDR3 region has the DNA TGTGCCAGCAGCCCGACTAGCGGGACCGACACCGGGGAGCTGTTTTTT. Translation: CASSPTSGTDTGELFF.

This chain uses TRBV7-8 with TRBJ2-7; D is perhaps TRBD1 (6 bases). Germline V CDR1 and CDR2: SGHVS, FQNEAQ. The V gene lost 1 base and the J gene lost 1 base, with 11 bases spanning the gap. The CDR3 consists of 15 residues. In DNA, the CDR3 is TGTGCCAGCAGCTTAGACAGGGTAGGATCCTACGAGCAGTACTTC. This encodes CASSLDRVGSYEQYF.

V is TRBV27 and J is TRBJ2-2, with D unclear. This CDR3 spans 12 amino acids. With 5 bases removed from V and 7 bases from J, the gap between germline ends came to 8 bases. CDR1 MNHEY and CDR2 SMNVEV come from the germline V gene (reference sequence). CDR3 sequence reads: CASSRSLGELFF. CDR3 nucleotides: TGTGCCAGCAGTCGGTCCCTCGGGGAGCTGTTTTTT.

The CDR3 is CASENRVAYEQYF. For the CDR3, the DNA is TGTGCCAGCGAAAACAGGGTTGCCTACGAGCAGTACTTC. The V and J genes are TRBV2 and TRBJ2-7; D may be TRBD1 (6 bases). Looked up from germline, CDR1 is SNHLY and CDR2 is FYNNEI. CDR3 length: 13 residues. Between the trimmed V and J ends, which lost 8 bases and 2 bases, there was a span of 13 bases.

This sequence joins TRBV7-8 and TRBJ2-3, with TRBD2 matching over 7 bases. CDR3 length: 17 residues. Looked up from germline, CDR1 is SGHVS and CDR2 is FQNEAQ. J lost 3 bases, V lost 5 bases, and 14 bases had no gene match. CDR3 nucleotide sequence: TGTGCCAGCAGCCCCGCTGGTTTAGCGGGCTTTACAGATACGCAGTATTTT. Residues: CASSPAGLAGFTDTQYF.

The rearrangement joins TRBV18 to TRBJ2-7, with TRBD1 matching over 8 bases. This CDR3 has 15 amino acids. The germline gives CDR1 KGHSH, CDR2 LQKENI. J was trimmed by 4 bases and V by 4 bases; bases with no gene match: 9. The CDR3 loop reads CASSQPGQGLYEQYF. The CDR3 DNA follows: TGTGCCAGCTCACAACCAGGACAGGGTTTGTACGAGCAGTACTTC.

The chain joins TRBV6-5 to TRBJ2-5, with TRBD2 matching 7 bases. Germline CDR1 MNHEY, CDR2 SVGAGI. The ends lost 6 bases at V and 2 bases at J; junction bases unmatched: 9. The CDR3 has 15 amino acids. CDR3 nucleotides: TGTGCCAGCAGCCCTCTGGGAGGGCGGCAAGAGACCCAGTACTTC. Its translation: CASSPLGGRQETQYF.

The chain is built from TRBV9 and TRBJ2-1; weak D call: TRBD2 (6 bases). The CDR3 loop spans 16 amino acids. Germline-derived CDR1 and CDR2 are SGDLS and YYNGEE. V shed 0 bases and J shed 8 bases, with 18 bases lying between them. The CDR3: CASSVEQRRGLDEQFF. The DNA for the CDR3 is TGTGCCAGCAGCGTAGAACAGCGGAGGGGTTTGGATGAGCAGTTCTTC.

The rearrangement links TRBV5-1 to TRBJ2-7; 7 bases fit TRBD1. CDR1 SGHRS and CDR2 YFSETQ come from the germline V gene. The CDR3 is 16 amino acids. J was trimmed by 3 bases and V by 4 bases; bases with no gene match: 13. DNA for the CDR3: TGCGCCAGCAGCGCAAACAGGGGCCGGGGTCGCTACGAGCAGTACTTC. This sequence encodes CASSANRGRGRYEQYF.

The rearrangement joins TRBV12-5 to TRBJ2-3, with TRBD2 identical over 11 bases. V trimming: 1 base; J trimming: 3 bases; junction bases outside the gene matches: 9. Germline assignment: CDR1 LGHNT and CDR2 FRNRAP. The CDR3 contains 18 residues. CDR3 bases: TGTGCTAGTGGTTTGGCCGGGACTAGCGGAGGGATAACAGATACGCAGTATTTT. It encodes CASGLAGTSGGITDTQYF.

This sequence joins TRBV9 and TRBJ2-2; 8 positions match TRBD2. There are 16 residues in the CDR3. Germline CDR1 SGDLS, CDR2 YYNGEE. After removal of 5 bases from V and 1 base from J, the junction contained 7 bases not matched to a gene. The CDR3 DNA reads TGTGCCAGCAGTCCATATGCGGGAGGGAACACCGGGGAGCTGTTTTTT. It translates to CASSPYAGGNTGELFF.

This rearrangement joins TRBV5-1 to TRBJ2-7; 11 bases match TRBD1. The CDR3 contains 14 residues. The V gene's germline CDR1 is SGHRS and CDR2 YFSETQ. With V trimmed by 4 bases and J by 4 bases, 4 bases remained unmatched. Written as DNA, the CDR3 is TGCGCCAGCAGCCCCGGACAGGGGGCGTACGAGCAGTACTTC. Translation: CASSPGQGAYEQYF.